This passage covers 18 T cell receptor beta chains from one sample sequenced in a study of CD8+ T cells in alopecia areata. Treatment: oral pan-JAK inhibitor, 5-10 mg twice daily. TCR sequencing used cDNA made by reverse transcription of extracted RNA. This table comes from immunoSEQ multiplex PCR, and its TCRdb copy is limited to in-frame clones, with some not included. The table lists about 270,000 clones, 50% to 75% of them singletons. The sample was CD4+ T cells sorted from blood, taken around week 54, from a patient treated with tofacitinib. These receptor sequences come from a human donor with alopecia areata.

The chain carries TRBV7-9 and TRBJ2-7; perhaps TRBD2 as D (6 bases). This CDR3 has 16 amino acids. CDR1 and CDR2 from the germline V gene are SEHNR and FQNEAQ (reference sequence). V gave up 6 bases and J gave up 6 bases, with 24 bases separating them. The CDR3 DNA reads TGTGCCAGCAGTCCCCTGGCCGGGACTGTTGCTCGCGAGCAGTACTTC. Translating gives CASSPLAGTVAREQYF. The full variable domain, in which reference TRBV7-9 and TRBJ2-7 provide the parts outside the CDR3, is DTGVSQNPRHKITKRGQNVTFRCDPISEHNRLYWYRQTLGQGPEFLTYFQNEAQLEKSRLLSDRFSAERPKGSFSTLEIQRTEQGDSAMYLCASSPLAGTVAREQYFGPGTRLTVT.

This clone was counted a few times. The chain couples TRBV25-1 to TRBJ2-2; 7 nucleotides match TRBD1. V lost 6 bases, J lost 4 bases, and 5 bases stayed unmatched. Germline assignment: CDR1 MGHDK and CDR2 SYGVNS. The CDR3 extends over 14 amino acids. DNA of the CDR3: TGTGCCAGCAGCCGAGACAGGGTCACCGGGGAGCTGTTTTTT. Protein: CASSRDRVTGELFF.

The chain employs TRBV6-5 and TRBJ1-6, with D possibly matching TRBD1 (6 bases). V was pared by 0 bases and J by 10 bases, with 13 bases between. The CDR3 totals 15 residues. Germline V CDR1 and CDR2: MNHEY, SVGAGI. The chain's CDR3 is CASSYSQGQESPLHF. In DNA form, the CDR3 reads TGTGCCAGCAGTTACTCGCAGGGGCAAGAATCACCCCTCCACTTT.

This clone came up a few times. The chain joins TRBV29-1 to TRBJ1-1; D remains unclear. Trimming shortened V by 3 bases and J by 1 base, and 12 bases separated the two germline ends. The CDR3 totals 14 residues. Per the germline V gene, CDR1 is SQVTM and CDR2 is ANQGSEA. The CDR3 nucleotides are TGCAGCGTTGAGTCTAAACACCGGAACACTGAAGCTTTCTTT. Translating it yields CSVESKHRNTEAFF.

The V call is TRBV30, the J call TRBJ2-7, with a possible D match to TRBD1 (5 bases). The CDR3 length is 12 residues. The V end was cut by 6 bases, the J end by 4 bases, with 13 bases between. Germline V gene data show CDR1 as GTSNPN and CDR2 as SVGIG (reference sequence). The CDR3 loop is CACGQGLYEQYF. The CDR3 bases are TGTGCCTGCGGTCAGGGCCTTTACGAGCAGTACTTC.

The chain employs TRBV4-1 and TRBJ1-2, with D uncertain. V shed 4 bases and J shed 4 bases, with 19 bases lying between them. Per germline, CDR1 MGHRA and CDR2 YSYEKL. The CDR3 is 16 residues long. The CDR3 protein is CASSPPTGSLGYGYTF. CDR3 nucleotide sequence: TGCGCCAGCAGCCCCCCAACGGGGTCACTGGGCTATGGCTACACCTTC.

To note about this clone: One junction end does not reproduce the germline sequence, and a read error may be involved. This chain's CDR3 is CASSGDLRETQYF. The CDR3 nucleotides read TGTGCTAGCAGCGGGGACCTGCGGGAGACCCAGTACTTC. The chain employs TRBV7-7 and TRBJ2-5, with 7 positions matching TRBD2. Germline lookup yields CDR1 SSHAT and CDR2 FNYEAQ (reference sequence). This CDR3 spans 13 amino acids.

This clone occurred a few times. The chain is built from TRBV4-2 and TRBJ2-1, with D perhaps TRBD2 (6 bases). Germline CDR1 is LGHNA and CDR2 is YNFKEQ. The CDR3 is 18 amino acids. Deletions cut 4 bases from V and 3 bases from J, with 22 bases between. The CDR3 sequence is CASSPPPGLAGFYNEQFF. As DNA, the CDR3 is TGTGCCAGCAGCCCACCACCCGGGCTGGCGGGGTTCTACAATGAGCAGTTCTTC.

The chain links TRBV7-9 to TRBJ2-1, with TRBD1 matching 8 bases. The germline V gene has CDR1 SEHNR and CDR2 FQNEAQ (reference sequence). The CDR3 is 15 residues long. V shed 2 bases, J shed 3 bases, and the junction held 3 bases outside the gene matches. The CDR3 coding sequence is TGTGCCAGCAGCTTAACAGGGACAGGCTACAATGAGCAGTTCTTC. Its protein product is CASSLTGTGYNEQFF.

This clone was observed a few times. The genes are TRBV29-1 and TRBJ1-3; D unclear. In germline, CDR1 is SQVTM, CDR2 ANQGSEA. Trimming removed 1 base from V and 0 bases from J, with 7 bases in between. There are 14 residues in the CDR3. CDR3 nucleotide sequence: TGCAGCGTTGAAGGGCGCAGCTCTGGAAACACCATATATTTT. This codes for CSVEGRSSGNTIYF.

The chain has TRBV6-5 and TRBJ2-3; 7 nucleotides line up with TRBD2. Germline V gives CDR1 MNHEY, CDR2 SVGAGI. This CDR3 is 16 amino acids long. V was clipped by 1 base and J by 2 bases; unmatched bases: 6. The CDR3, as DNA: TGTGCCAGCAGTTACTTCAGCGGGGCCCCCACAGATACGCAGTATTTT. It codes for CASSYFSGAPTDTQYF.

This clone was seen a handful of times. The chain recombines TRBV12-5 with TRBJ1-1, with a tentative D call TRBD1 (5 bases). Germline loops: CDR1 LGHNT, CDR2 FRNRAP. The CDR3 has 13 residues. V lost 5 bases to trimming and J lost 5 bases, with 12 bases between them. The DNA of the CDR3 is TGTGCTAGTGGTCCCGGGGGGGGGACTGAAGCTTTCTTT. It translates to CASGPGGGTEAFF.

The chain links TRBV7-3 to TRBJ2-1; the match to TRBD2 covers 9 bases. Germline loops: CDR1 SGHTA, CDR2 FQGTGA. CDR3 length: 14 amino acids. V lost 1 base to trimming and J lost 13 bases; unmatched junction nucleotides: 8. In nucleotides, the CDR3 is TGTGCCAGCAGCTTAAGCTCTACCGGGACTAGCCAGTTCTTC. Translated, it gives CASSLSSTGTSQFF.

The chain employs TRBV30 and TRBJ1-5; unclear D gene. V gave up 3 bases and J gave up 0 bases, with 15 bases separating them. Germline CDR1 reads GTSNPN; CDR2 reads SVGIG (reference sequence). The CDR3 totals 16 residues. CDR3 nucleotides: TGTGCCTGGAGCAGCGGACCCCGTACTAGCAATCAGCCCCAGCATTTT. This sequence encodes CAWSSGPRTSNQPQHF.

The table lists this clone with a few counts. The V gene is TRBV30, the J gene TRBJ2-1; D unclear. The germline gives CDR1 GTSNPN, CDR2 SVGIG (reference sequence). The V gene lost 1 base and the J gene lost 2 bases, with 6 bases spanning the gap. The CDR3 consists of 13 residues. CDR3 protein: CAWSGRAYNEQFF. CDR3 nucleotide sequence: TGTGCCTGGAGTGGTAGGGCCTACAATGAGCAGTTCTTC.

The chain combines TRBV29-1 with TRBJ2-7; 8 bases align to TRBD2. The CDR3 covers 13 residues. Germline CDR1 is SQVTM and CDR2 is ANQGSEA. The junction had 4 bases not matched to a gene; V was cut back by 5 bases and J by 1 base. The CDR3 loop is CSVSGTRSYEQYF. CDR3 nucleotide sequence: TGCAGCGTTTCCGGGACTAGGTCCTACGAGCAGTACTTC.

The sample holds one count of this clone. The V and J genes are TRBV7-9 and TRBJ1-5; the match to TRBD1 covers 7 bases. The germline V gene encodes CDR1 SEHNR and CDR2 FQNEAQ (reference sequence). The CDR3 totals 17 residues. Trimming at V came to 1 base and at J to 3 bases, leaving 9 bases not matched to a gene. The DNA for the CDR3 is TGTGCCAGCAGCTTAGGGGGAGGGGGCGCGAACAATCAGCCCCAGCATTTT. Protein sequence: CASSLGGGGANNQPQHF.

V is TRBV29-1 and J is TRBJ2-5, with D unclear. The germline gives CDR1 SQVTM, CDR2 ANQGSEA. Trimming stripped 7 bases from V and 2 bases from J, with 11 bases between. The CDR3 totals 12 residues. The CDR3 coding sequence is TGCAGCGCCCTGGGGTATCAAGAGACCCAGTACTTC. It translates to CSALGYQETQYF.